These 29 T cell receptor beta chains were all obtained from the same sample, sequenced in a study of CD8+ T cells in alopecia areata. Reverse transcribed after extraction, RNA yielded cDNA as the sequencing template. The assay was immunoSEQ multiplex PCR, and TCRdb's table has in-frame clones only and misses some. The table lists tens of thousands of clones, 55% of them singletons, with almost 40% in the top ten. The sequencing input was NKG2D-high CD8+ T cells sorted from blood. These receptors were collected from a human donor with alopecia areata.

CDR3 coding DNA: TGTGCCAGCAAAGTGTACCTTGGGACGCAGTATTTT. Translating gives CASKVYLGTQYF. This chain joins TRBV6-1 and TRBJ2-3; D gene unclear. Germline V gives CDR1 MNHNS, CDR2 SASEGT. Trimming took 7 bases from V and 9 from J, leaving 14 bases between them. The CDR3 is 12 amino acids.

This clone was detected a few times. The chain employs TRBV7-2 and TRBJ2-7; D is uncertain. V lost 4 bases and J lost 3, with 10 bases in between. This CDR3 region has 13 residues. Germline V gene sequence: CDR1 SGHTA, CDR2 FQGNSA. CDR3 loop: CASSSSLGYEQYF. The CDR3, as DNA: TGTGCCAGCAGCTCATCGTTGGGCTACGAGCAGTACTTC.

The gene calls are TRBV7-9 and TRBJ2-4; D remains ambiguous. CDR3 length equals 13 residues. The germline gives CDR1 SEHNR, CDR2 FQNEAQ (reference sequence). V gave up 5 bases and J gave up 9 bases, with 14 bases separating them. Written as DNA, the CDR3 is TGTGCCAGCAGCCCCCAAGAGTACGGCATTCAGTACTTC. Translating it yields CASSPQEYGIQYF.

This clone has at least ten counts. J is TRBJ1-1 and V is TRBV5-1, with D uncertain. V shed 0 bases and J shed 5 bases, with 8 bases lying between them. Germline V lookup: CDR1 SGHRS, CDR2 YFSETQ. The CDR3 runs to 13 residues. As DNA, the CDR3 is TGCGCCAGCAGCTTGGCCTTGAGGACTGAAGCTTTCTTT. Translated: CASSLALRTEAFF.

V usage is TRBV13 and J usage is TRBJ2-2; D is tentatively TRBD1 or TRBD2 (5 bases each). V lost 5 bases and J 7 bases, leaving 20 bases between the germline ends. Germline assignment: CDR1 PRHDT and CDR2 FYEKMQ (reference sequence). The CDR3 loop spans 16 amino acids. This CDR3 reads CASSMPGRYSVGELFF. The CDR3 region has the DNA TGTGCCAGCAGCATGCCGGGACGGTACTCTGTCGGGGAGCTGTTTTTT. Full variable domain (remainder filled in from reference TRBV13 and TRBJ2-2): AAGVIQSPRHLIKEKRETATLKCYPIPRHDTVYWYQQGPGQDPQFLISFYEKMQSDKGSIPDRFSAQQFSDYHSELNMSSLELGDSALYFCASSMPGRYSVGELFFGEGSRLTVL.

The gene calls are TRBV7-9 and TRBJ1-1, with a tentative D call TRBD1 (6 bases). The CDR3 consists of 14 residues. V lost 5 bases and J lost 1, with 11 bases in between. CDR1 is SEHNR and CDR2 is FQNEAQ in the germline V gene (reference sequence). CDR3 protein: CASSPRGGNTEAFF. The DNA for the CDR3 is TGTGCCAGCAGCCCCCGAGGGGGGAACACTGAAGCTTTCTTT.

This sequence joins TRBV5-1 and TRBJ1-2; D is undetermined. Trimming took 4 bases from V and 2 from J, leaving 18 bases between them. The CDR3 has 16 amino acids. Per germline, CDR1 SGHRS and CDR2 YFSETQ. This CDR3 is CASSLRVEGSNYGYTF. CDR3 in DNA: TGCGCCAGCAGCCTCCGCGTGGAGGGTAGCAACTATGGCTACACCTTC. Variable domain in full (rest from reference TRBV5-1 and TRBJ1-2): KAGVTQTPRYLIKTRGQQVTLSCSPISGHRSVSWYQQTPGQGLQFLFEYFSETQRNKGNFPGRFSGRQFSNSRSEMNVSTLELGDSALYLCASSLRVEGSNYGYTFGSGTRLTVV.

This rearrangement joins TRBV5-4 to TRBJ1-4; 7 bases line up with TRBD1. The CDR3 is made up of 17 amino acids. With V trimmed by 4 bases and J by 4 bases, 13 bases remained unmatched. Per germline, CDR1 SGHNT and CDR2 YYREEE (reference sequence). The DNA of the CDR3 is TGTGCCAGCAGCCACACCCTTCAGGGGGAGCTTAATGAAAAACTGTTTTTT. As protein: CASSHTLQGELNEKLFF.

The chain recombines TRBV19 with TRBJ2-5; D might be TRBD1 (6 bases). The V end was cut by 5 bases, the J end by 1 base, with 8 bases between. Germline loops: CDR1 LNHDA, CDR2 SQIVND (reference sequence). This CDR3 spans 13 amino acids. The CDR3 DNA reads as TGTGCCAGTAGTCCAGGGGTCCAAGAGACCCAGTACTTC. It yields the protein CASSPGVQETQYF. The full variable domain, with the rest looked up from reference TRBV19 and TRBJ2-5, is DGGITQSPKYLFRKEGQNVTLSCEQNLNHDAMYWYRQDPGQGLRLIYYSQIVNDFQKGDIAEGYSVSREKKESFPLTVTSAQKNPTAFYLCASSPGVQETQYFGPGTRLLVL.

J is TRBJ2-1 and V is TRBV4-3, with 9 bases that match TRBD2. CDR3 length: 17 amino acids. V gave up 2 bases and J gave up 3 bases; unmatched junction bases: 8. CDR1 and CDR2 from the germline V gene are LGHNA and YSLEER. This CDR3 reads CASSQKPTSGLYNEQFF. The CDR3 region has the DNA TGCGCCAGCAGCCAAAAACCGACTAGCGGCCTCTACAATGAGCAGTTCTTC.

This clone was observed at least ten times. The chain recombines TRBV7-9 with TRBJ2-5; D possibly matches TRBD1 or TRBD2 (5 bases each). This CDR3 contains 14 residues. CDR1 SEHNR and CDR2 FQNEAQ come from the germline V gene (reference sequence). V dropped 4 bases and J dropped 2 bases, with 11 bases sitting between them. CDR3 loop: CASSWPGRQETQYF. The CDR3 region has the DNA TGTGCCAGCAGCTGGCCGGGACGACAAGAGACCCAGTACTTC.

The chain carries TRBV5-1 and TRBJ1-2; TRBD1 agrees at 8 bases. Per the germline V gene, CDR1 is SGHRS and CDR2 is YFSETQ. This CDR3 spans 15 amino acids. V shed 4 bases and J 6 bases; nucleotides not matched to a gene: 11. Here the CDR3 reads CASSPSDRGRDGYTF. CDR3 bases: TGCGCCAGCAGCCCTTCCGACAGGGGACGAGATGGCTACACCTTC.

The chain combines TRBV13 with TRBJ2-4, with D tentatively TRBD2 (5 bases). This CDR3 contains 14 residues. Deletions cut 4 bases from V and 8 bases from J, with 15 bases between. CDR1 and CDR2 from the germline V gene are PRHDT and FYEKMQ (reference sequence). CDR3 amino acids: CASSSTDGEDIQYF. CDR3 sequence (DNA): TGTGCCAGCAGCTCGACGGACGGGGAAGACATTCAGTACTTC.

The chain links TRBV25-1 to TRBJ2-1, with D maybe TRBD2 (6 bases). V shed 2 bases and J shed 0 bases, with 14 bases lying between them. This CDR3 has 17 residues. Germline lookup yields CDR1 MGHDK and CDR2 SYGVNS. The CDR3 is CASSEISGTGSYNEQFF. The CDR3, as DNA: TGTGCCAGCAGTGAAATAAGTGGGACTGGCTCCTACAATGAGCAGTTCTTC.

This CDR3 reads CASSGPSGETQYF. Written as DNA, the CDR3 is TGTGCCAGCAGTGGACCGAGCGGGGAGACCCAGTACTTC. The chain employs TRBV9 and TRBJ2-5, with D tentatively TRBD2 (6 bases). The germline gives CDR1 SGDLS, CDR2 YYNGEE. This CDR3 comprises 13 residues. The V end was cut by 5 bases, the J end by 5 bases, with 13 bases between. Based on the CDR3 plus reference TRBV9 and TRBJ2-5, the full variable domain is DSGVTQTPKHLITATGQRVTLRCSPRSGDLSVYWYQQSLDQGLQFLIQYYNGEERAKGNILERFSAQQFPDLHSELNLSSLELGDSALYFCASSGPSGETQYFGPGTRLLVL.

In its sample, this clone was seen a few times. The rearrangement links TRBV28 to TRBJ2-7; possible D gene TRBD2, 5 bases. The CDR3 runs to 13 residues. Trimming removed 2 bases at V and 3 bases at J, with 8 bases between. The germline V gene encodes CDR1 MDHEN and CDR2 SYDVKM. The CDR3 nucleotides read TGTGCCAGCAGTTTACGGGGTGTCTACGAGCAGTACTTC. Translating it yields CASSLRGVYEQYF.

DNA for the CDR3: TGTGCCAGCAGCCCAGATAGGACCGAAACCTACGAGCAGTACTTC. Translating gives CASSPDRTETYEQYF. This rearrangement joins TRBV5-4 to TRBJ2-7; no reliable D call. The V end was cut by 4 bases, the J end by 2 bases, with 16 bases between. Germline loops: CDR1 SGHNT, CDR2 YYREEE (reference sequence). The CDR3 sequence is 15 residues long.

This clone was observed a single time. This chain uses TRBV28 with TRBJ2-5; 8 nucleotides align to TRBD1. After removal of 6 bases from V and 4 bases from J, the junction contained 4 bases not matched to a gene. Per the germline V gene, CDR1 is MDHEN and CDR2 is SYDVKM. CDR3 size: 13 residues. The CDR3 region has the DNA TGTGCCAGCAGCGTTACAGGGGGAGAGACCCAGTACTTC. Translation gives CASSVTGGETQYF.

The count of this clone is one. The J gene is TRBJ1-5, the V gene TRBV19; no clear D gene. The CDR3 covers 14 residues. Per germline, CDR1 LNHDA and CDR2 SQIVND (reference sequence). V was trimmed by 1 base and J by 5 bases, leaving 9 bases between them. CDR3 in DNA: TGTGCCAGTAGTATAGTAGTTGGGCATCAGCCCCAGCATTTT. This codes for CASSIVVGHQPQHF.

The CDR3 DNA sequence: TGTGCCAGTAGGCAGGGAGAAGCTTTCTTT. Its protein product is CASRQGEAFF. V usage is TRBV19 and J usage is TRBJ1-1; TRBD1 might be the D (5 bases). This CDR3 spans 10 amino acids. Germline CDR1 and CDR2: LNHDA and SQIVND (reference sequence). V was cut by 6 bases and J by 8 bases, with 7 bases left in between.

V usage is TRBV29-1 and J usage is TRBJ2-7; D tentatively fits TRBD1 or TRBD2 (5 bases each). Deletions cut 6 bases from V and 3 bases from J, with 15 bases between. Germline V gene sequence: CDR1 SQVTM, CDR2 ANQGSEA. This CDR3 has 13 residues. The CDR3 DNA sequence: TGCAGCGTCCTAGCCGGGACGGGCTACGAGCAGTACTTC. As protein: CSVLAGTGYEQYF.

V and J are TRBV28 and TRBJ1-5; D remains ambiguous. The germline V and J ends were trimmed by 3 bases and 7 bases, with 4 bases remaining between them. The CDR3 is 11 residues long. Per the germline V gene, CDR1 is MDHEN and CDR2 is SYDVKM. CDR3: CASSFQQPQHF. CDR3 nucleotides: TGTGCCAGCAGTTTTCAACAGCCCCAGCATTTT.

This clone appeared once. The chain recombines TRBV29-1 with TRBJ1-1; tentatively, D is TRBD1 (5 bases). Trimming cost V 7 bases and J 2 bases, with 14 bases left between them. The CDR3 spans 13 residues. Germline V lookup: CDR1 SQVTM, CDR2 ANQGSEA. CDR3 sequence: CSGGDGDNTEAFF. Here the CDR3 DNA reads TGCAGCGGGGGGGACGGGGATAACACTGAAGCTTTCTTT.

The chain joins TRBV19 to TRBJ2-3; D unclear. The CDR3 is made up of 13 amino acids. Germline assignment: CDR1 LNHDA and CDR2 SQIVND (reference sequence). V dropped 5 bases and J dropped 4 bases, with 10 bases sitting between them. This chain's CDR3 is CASSFRSSDTQYF. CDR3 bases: TGTGCCAGTAGTTTTAGGTCCTCAGATACGCAGTATTTT. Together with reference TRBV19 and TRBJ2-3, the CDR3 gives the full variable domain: DGGITQSPKYLFRKEGQNVTLSCEQNLNHDAMYWYRQDPGQGLRLIYYSQIVNDFQKGDIAEGYSVSREKKESFPLTVTSAQKNPTAFYLCASSFRSSDTQYFGPGTRLTVL.

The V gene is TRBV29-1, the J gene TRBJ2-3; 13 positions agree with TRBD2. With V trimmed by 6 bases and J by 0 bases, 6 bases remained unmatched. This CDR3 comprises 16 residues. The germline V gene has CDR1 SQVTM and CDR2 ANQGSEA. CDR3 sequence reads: CSVTGLAGSSTDTQYF. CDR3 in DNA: TGCAGCGTGACGGGACTAGCGGGGTCTAGCACAGATACGCAGTATTTT.

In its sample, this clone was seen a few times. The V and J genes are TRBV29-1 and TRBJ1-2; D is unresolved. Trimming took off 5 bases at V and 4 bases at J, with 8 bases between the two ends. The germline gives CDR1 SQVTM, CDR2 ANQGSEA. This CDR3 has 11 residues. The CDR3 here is CSVIGLYGYTF. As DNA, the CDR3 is TGCAGCGTTATCGGTCTCTATGGCTACACCTTC. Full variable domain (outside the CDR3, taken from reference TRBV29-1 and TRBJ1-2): SAVISQKPSRDICQRGTSLTIQCQVDSQVTMMFWYRQQPGQSLTLIATANQGSEATYESGFVIDKFPISRPNLTFSTLTVSNMSPEDSSIYLCSVIGLYGYTFGSGTRLTVV.

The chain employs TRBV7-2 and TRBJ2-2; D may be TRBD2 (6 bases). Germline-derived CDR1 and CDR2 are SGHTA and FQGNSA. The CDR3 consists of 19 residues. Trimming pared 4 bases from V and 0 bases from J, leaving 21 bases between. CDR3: CASSSNRDWTLTNTGELFF. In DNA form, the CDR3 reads TGTGCCAGCAGCTCAAACCGGGACTGGACCTTAACGAACACCGGGGAGCTGTTTTTT. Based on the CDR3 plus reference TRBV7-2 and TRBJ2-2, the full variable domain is GAGVSQSPSNKVTEKGKDVELRCDPISGHTALYWYRQSLGQGLEFLIYFQGNSAPDKSGLPSDRFSAERTGGSVSTLTIQRTQQEDSAVYLCASSSNRDWTLTNTGELFFGEGSRLTVL.

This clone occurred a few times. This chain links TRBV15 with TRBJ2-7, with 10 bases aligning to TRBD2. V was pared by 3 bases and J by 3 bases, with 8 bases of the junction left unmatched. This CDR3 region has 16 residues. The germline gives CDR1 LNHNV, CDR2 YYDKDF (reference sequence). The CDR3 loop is CATSRPSGTSDYEQYF. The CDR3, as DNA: TGTGCCACCAGCAGGCCTTCCGGGACTAGCGACTACGAGCAGTACTTC.

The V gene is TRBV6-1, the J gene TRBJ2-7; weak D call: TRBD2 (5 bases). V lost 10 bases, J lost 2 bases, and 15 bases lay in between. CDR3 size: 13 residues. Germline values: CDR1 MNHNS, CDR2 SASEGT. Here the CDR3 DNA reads TGTGCCACCCTAACGGAGGTGGCCTACGAGCAGTACTTC. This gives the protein CATLTEVAYEQYF.